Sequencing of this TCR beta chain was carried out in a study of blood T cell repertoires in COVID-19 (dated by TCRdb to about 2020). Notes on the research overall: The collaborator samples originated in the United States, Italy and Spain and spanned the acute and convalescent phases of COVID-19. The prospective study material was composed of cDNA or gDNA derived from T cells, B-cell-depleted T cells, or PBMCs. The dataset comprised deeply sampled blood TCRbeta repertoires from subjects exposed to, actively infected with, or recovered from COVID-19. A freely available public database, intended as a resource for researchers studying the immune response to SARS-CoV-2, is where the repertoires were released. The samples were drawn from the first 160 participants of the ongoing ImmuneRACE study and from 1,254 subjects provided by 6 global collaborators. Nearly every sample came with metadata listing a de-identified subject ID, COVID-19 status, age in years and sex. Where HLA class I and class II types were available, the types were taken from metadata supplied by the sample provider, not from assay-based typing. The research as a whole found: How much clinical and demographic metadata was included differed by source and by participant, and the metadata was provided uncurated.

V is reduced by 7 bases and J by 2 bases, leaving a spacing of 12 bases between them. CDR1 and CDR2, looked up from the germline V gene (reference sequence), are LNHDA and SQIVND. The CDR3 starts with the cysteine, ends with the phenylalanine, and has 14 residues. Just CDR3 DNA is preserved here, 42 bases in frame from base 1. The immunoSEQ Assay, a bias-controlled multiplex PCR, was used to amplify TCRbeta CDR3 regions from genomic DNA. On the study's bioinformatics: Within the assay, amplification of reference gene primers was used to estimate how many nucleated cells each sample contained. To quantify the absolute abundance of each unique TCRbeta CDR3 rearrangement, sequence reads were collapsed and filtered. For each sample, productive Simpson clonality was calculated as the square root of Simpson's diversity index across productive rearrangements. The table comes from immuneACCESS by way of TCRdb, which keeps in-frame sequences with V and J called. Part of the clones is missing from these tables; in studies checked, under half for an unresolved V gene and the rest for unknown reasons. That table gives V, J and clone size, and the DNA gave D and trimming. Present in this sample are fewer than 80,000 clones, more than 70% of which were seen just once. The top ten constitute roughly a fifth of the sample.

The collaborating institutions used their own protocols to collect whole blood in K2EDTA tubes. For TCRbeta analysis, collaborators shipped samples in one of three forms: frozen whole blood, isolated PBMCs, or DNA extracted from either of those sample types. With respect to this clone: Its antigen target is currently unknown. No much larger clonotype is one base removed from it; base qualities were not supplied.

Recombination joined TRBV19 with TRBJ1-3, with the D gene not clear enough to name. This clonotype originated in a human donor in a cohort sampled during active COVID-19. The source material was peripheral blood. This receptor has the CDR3 CASKLGSAGNTIYF. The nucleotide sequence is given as TGTGCCAGTAAGTTGGGGAGTGCTGGAAACACCATATATTTT.